The T cell receptor beta chain under discussion was sequenced for a study of Ad26.COV2.S vaccination and SARS-CoV-2 variants. As for the study in general: Participant was drawn from the COV1001 Ad26.COV2.S trial arm.

Overall study findings and caveats: It is possible that the TCR breadth and depth analyses underestimated the total T cell responses. Vaccinated and placebo-treated recipients had similar non-spike TCR breadth.

The treatment was: 15 to 20 received Ad26.COV2.S at low or high dose, single or two shots; five or six received placebo; per-sample allocation not given. Repertoires come from day 63 after the first vaccine or placebo injection. A note on this clone: Its antigen is unidentified.

Libraries were prepared by immunoSEQ multiplex PCR; TCRdb keeps only in-frame clonotypes and omits some of them. The repertoire holds more than 400,000 clones, with about 90% as singletons. The CDR3 consists of 11 residues. Germline V gene lookup returns CDR1 DFQATT and CDR2 SNEGSKA (reference sequence). The V gene lost 5 bases and the J gene lost 3 bases, with 7 bases spanning the gap. The clonotype was recovered from a person aged 18-60 years who received the Ad26.COV2.S COVID-19 vaccine or a placebo. This material consisted of peripheral blood, taken in a trial of Ad26.COV2.S vaccine versus placebo. The rearrangement uses TRBV20-1 and TRBJ1-1; D remains ambiguous. The CDR3 DNA sequence: TGCAGTGCTGAGCTTGACACTGAAGCTTTCTTT. Protein product: CSAELDTEAFF.